This record looks at one T cell receptor beta chain sequence and its context. The antigen is unknown. The record originates from a study of monozygotic twins with inflammatory bowel disease. Overall study findings and caveats: Repertoire similarity did not separate concordant from discordant twins, possibly from limited power.

CDR3 length: 13 residues. Looked up from germline, CDR1 is SNHLY and CDR2 is FYNNEI. Every TCR library consumed about 3,800 ng of total RNA. TCRdb reprocessed the 5' RACE reads, with one entry per CDR3 protein and no DNA. Reported are 150,000 or so distinct CDR3 sequences; the ten largest clones contain 7.4%. Sequencing used blood. The receptor was derived from a human donor with ulcerative colitis or Crohn's disease, or a healthy co-twin of an affected twin (not recorded which). This chain joins TRBV2 and TRBJ1-1; TCRdb selects TRBD1, and the lack of DNA leaves this call unchecked. The CDR3 sequence is CASSFRGGPQAFF.